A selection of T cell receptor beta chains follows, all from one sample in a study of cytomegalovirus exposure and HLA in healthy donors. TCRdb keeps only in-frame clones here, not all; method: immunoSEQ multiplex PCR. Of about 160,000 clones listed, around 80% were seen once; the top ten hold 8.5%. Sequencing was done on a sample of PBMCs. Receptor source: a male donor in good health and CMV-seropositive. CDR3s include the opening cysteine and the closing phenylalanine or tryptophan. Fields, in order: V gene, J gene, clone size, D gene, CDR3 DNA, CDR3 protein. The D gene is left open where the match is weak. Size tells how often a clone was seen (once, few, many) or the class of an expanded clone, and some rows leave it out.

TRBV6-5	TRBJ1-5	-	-	TGTGCCAGCAGTTCTACCGGGGTTAGCAATCAGCCCCAGCATTTT	CASSSTGVSNQPQHF
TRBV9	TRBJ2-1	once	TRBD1	TGTGCCAGCAGCGTTCGGGACAGGGGGTACAATGAGCAGTTCTTC	CASSVRDRGYNEQFF
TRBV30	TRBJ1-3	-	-	TGTGCCTGGAGTACTGTCTTCCTACAGGGAGCCGACTCTGGAAACACCATATATTTT	CAWSTVFLQGADSGNTIYF
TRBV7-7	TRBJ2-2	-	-	TGTGCCAGCAGCTTTCATACCGGGAAGCTGTTTTTT	CASSFHTGKLFF
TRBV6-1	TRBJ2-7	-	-	TGTGCCAGCAGTGAATTGGGGGCCATTGCCTACGAGCAGTACTTC	CASSELGAIAYEQYF
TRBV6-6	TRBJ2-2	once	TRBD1	TGTGCCAGCAGTCTTCGACAGGGCCCGAACACCGGGGAGCTGTTTTTT	CASSLRQGPNTGELFF
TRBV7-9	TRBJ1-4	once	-	TGTGCCAGCAGCTTAGTACAGGCAACTAATGAAAAACTGTTTTTT	CASSLVQATNEKLFF
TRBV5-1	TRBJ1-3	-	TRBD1	TGCGCCAGCAGCTTGGAGACAGGGAGAAACACCATATATTTT	CASSLETGRNTIYF
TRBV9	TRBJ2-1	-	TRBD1	TGTGCCAGCAGCGTAGTGGCGAAACAGGGGTTTGTCTTGAATGAGCAGTTCTTC	CASSVVAKQGFVLNEQFF
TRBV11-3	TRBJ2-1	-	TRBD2	TGTGCCAGCAGCCGGACAGCGGGAGGGCCTTTTTACAATGAGCAGTTCTTC	CASSRTAGGPFYNEQFF
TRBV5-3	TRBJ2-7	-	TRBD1	TGTGCCAGTGGGGGTCGGGGACAGGGCAACTACGAGCAGTACTTC	CASGGRGQGNYEQYF
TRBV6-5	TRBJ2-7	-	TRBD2	TGTGCCAGCAGGGGACTAGCGGGGGGGCAGGAGCAGTACTTC	CASRGLAGGQEQYF
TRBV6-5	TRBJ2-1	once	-	TGTGCCAGCAGTTACCTTCGGGGAAAGCAGTTCTTC	CASSYLRGKQFF
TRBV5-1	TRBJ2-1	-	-	TGCGCCAGCAGCTACCCAAGAGAGGGTTCCTACAATGAGCAGTTCTTC	CASSYPREGSYNEQFF
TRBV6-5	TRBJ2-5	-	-	TGTGCCAGCAGTTACTCGACGGGGCAGGGGGAGACCCAGTACTTC	CASSYSTGQGETQYF
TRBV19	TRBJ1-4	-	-	TGTGCCAGTAGTATGGTGAGAGAAGAAAAACTGTTTTTT	CASSMVREEKLFF
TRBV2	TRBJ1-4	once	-	TGTGCCAGCGACGGTACAGGGGAAAAACTGTTTTTT	CASDGTGEKLFF
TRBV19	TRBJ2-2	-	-	TGTGCCAGTAGTATAGATCGGGTAGGAGTTTTTGAGAACACCGGGGAGCTGTTTTTT	CASSIDRVGVFENTGELFF
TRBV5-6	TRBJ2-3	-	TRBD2	TGTGCCAGCAGCGATGGGACTAGCGGGTGGACAGATACGCAGTATTTT	CASSDGTSGWTDTQYF
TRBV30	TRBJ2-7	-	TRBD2	TGTGCCTGGAGTGAAAGCGGGGGGAGGTCCTACGAGCAGTACTTC	CAWSESGGRSYEQYF
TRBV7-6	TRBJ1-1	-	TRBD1	TGTGCCAGCAGCCTAGGGACAGGGGGCGAGAACACTGAAGCTTTCTTT	CASSLGTGGENTEAFF
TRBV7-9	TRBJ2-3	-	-	TGTTCCAGCAGCCCTCCTGGGACTAGCACAGATACGCAGTATTTT	CSSSPPGTSTDTQYF
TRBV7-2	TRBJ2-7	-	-	TGTGCCAGCAGCTCATCGACAGGATACTACGAGCAGTACTTC	CASSSSTGYYEQYF
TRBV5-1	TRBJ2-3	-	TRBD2	TGCGCCAGCAGCTTGGGGTCGGTAGCTAGCGGGAGGAGGAAGGGGCCCACAGATACGCAGTATTTT	CASSLGSVASGRRKGPTDTQYF
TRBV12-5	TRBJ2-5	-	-	TGTGCTAGTGGCATATCAGGGGTGGAGACCCAGTACTTC	CASGISGVETQYF
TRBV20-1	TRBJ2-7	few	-	TGCAGTGCTAGCAGTGGTACCGAGCAGTACTTC	CSASSGTEQYF
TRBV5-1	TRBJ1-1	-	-	TGCGCCAGCAGCTTGGCCGCTCGCAGGGAAGCTTTCTTT	CASSLAARREAFF
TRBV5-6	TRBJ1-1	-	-	TGTGCCAGCAGTCCGGGGTACACTGAAGCTTTCTTT	CASSPGYTEAFF
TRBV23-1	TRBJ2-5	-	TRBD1	TGCGCCAGCAGTCGACAGGGAGAGACCCAGTACTTC	CASSRQGETQYF
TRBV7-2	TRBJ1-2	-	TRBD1	TGTGCCAGCAGCTTAGCGCAGGGGGCAGGGGGCTACACCTTC	CASSLAQGAGGYTF
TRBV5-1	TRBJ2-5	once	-	TGCGCCAGCAGCTGGGACTTCCAAGAGACCCAGTACTTC	CASSWDFQETQYF
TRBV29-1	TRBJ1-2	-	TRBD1	TGCAGCGTTGGGGGAATTCAGGGGGAGGTAGGCTACACCTTC	CSVGGIQGEVGYTF
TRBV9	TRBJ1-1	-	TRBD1	TGTGCCAGCAGCGTAGGAGGGACAGGGGGCACTGAAGCTTTCTTT	CASSVGGTGGTEAFF
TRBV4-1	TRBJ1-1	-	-	TGCGCCAGCAGCCAAGATCGTCCGGGTACCACTGAAGCTTTCTTT	CASSQDRPGTTEAFF
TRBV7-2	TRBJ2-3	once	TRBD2	TGTGCCAGCAGCCCGACTAGCGGGGACAGCACAGATACGCAGTATTTT	CASSPTSGDSTDTQYF
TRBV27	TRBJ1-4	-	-	TGTGCCAGCAGTTTAAGCCGAGGGAGCTCGAATGAAAAACTGTTTTTT	CASSLSRGSSNEKLFF
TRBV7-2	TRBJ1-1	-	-	TGTGCCAGCAGCTCCCGGGGGGTGAGTGGGTTGAACACTGAAGCTTTCTTT	CASSSRGVSGLNTEAFF